The following is a T cell receptor (beta chain) sequence with its context. Its antigen is unknown. Nothing much larger sits one base from this clone, and base qualities are not available. Receptors were amplified or captured by the immunoSEQ multiplex PCR assay. TCRdb carries this immuneACCESS record with in-frame sequences only. Its versions omit some clonotypes, under half of them owing to an unresolved V gene in the studies checked, with the rest unexplained. The sample includes 150,000 to 160,000 clones, with over 85% observed a single time. Around 2.5% of the sample is held by the ten biggest clonotypes. This entry belongs to a study of control samples from healthy donors and cancer patients (dated by TCRdb to 2018 to 2020). Sequencing was done on a sample of blood. The receptor was derived from a man aged 50-59 years in good health.

CDR3 protein: CASSPFRPERFSYNEQFF. The sequence in DNA is TGTGCCAGCTCACCTTTCCGTCCGGAAAGGTTCTCCTACAATGAGCAGTTCTTC. The V gene is TRBV18 and the J gene is TRBJ2-1; no D segment can be confidently identified. Measured from the cysteine to the phenylalanine, the CDR3 is 18 residues long. Of the read, only the CDR3 DNA is kept; its 54 bases are in frame from base 1. Based on the germline V gene, the CDR1 and CDR2 sequences are KGHSH and LQKENI. The V end loses 3 bases and the J end loses 0 bases, and a stretch of 18 bases separates them.